The 16 T cell receptor beta chains listed next were all sequenced from one sample in a study of response to subunit inactivated influenza vaccine. TCRdb re-called the RT-PCR reads through MiXCR, storing one row per CDR3 protein. In the table there are roughly 500,000 distinct CDR3 sequences, around 21% of which are singletons. These data were likewise used in another study, on T cells expressing NK-cell markers. That study adds: UMIs accompanied the 5'RACE template switching by which TCR beta cDNA was made.

Sequenced here: CD4+ T cells sorted from PBMCs, sampled approximately 12 days after vaccination. The source is a man aged 45-65 years who received an inactivated influenza vaccine.

The rearrangement uses TRBV12-3 or TRBV12-4 and TRBJ2-2; 15 bases agree with TRBD2. There are 19 residues in the CDR3. Trimming cost V 3 bases and J 7 bases; bases outside gene matches: 12. As DNA, the CDR3 is TGTGCCAGCAGTTTTGGACTAGCGGGAGGGCCGGTTGTAAGCGGGGAGCTGTTTTTT. This encodes CASSFGLAGGPVVSGELFF.

This clonotype was observed many times. The V and J genes are TRBV12-3 or TRBV12-4 and TRBJ2-4; TRBD2 agrees at 14 bases. J was trimmed by 6 bases and V by 4 bases; bases with no gene match: 11. CDR3 length: 18 residues. The CDR3 DNA is TGTGCCAGCAGTTCCCTGGGACTAGCGGGAGTGGTGGGAAACATTCAGTACTTC. Its translation: CASSSLGLAGVVGNIQYF.

The V and J genes are TRBV20-1 and TRBJ2-2, with D perhaps TRBD1 (5 bases). Germline lookup yields CDR1 DFQATT and CDR2 SNEGSKA (reference sequence). The CDR3 has 12 residues. V was shortened by 5 bases and J by 4 bases, with 8 bases between the two germline ends. DNA for the CDR3: TGCAGTGCTGCGCAGGGCACCGGGGAGCTGTTTTTT. Protein sequence: CSAAQGTGELFF.

This clonotype was counted ten times or more. J is TRBJ2-3 and V is TRBV28; 13 nucleotides line up with TRBD2. This CDR3 has 15 amino acids. CDR1 and CDR2 from the germline V gene are MDHEN and SYDVKM. Trimming took 5 bases from V and 7 from J; bases not matched to a gene: 6. CDR3 coding DNA: TGTGCCAGCAGTACACTAGCGGGGGGGCCCCATACGCAGTATTTT. Translation gives CASSTLAGGPHTQYF.

The V and J genes are TRBV6-5 and TRBJ2-1, with 14 positions matching TRBD2. This CDR3 has 16 residues. J was trimmed by 7 bases and V by 2 bases; bases with no gene match: 4. Looked up from germline, CDR1 is MNHEY and CDR2 is SVGAGI. CDR3 in amino acids: CASSYGRLAGGNEQFF. The CDR3 DNA reads TGTGCCAGCAGTTACGGACGACTAGCGGGAGGGAATGAGCAGTTCTTC.

The J gene is TRBJ2-7, the V gene TRBV20-1, with 7 bases aligning to TRBD2. V lost 4 bases to trimming and J lost 3 bases; unmatched junction nucleotides: 9. CDR1 and CDR2 from the germline V gene are DFQATT and SNEGSKA (reference sequence). This CDR3 has 14 residues. CDR3 nucleotides: TGCAGTGCTACCCCGGGCGGGAGCAACTACGAGCAGTACTTC. Translation: CSATPGGSNYEQYF.

The chain has TRBV30 and TRBJ2-2, with 14 bases that match TRBD2. The trim removed 0 bases at V and 5 bases at J, leaving 8 bases unmatched. CDR3 length: 18 amino acids. Germline loops: CDR1 GTSNPN, CDR2 SVGIG (reference sequence). For the CDR3, the DNA is TGTGCCTGGAGTGTTCCGACTAGCGGGAGGGTACGAACCGGGGAGCTGTTTTTT. Encoded protein: CAWSVPTSGRVRTGELFF.

This clonotype was counted only a few times. This chain links TRBV10-3 with TRBJ2-7; 10 positions match TRBD2. The junction had 2 bases not matched to a gene; V was cut back by 6 bases and J by 0 bases. CDR3 length equals 14 residues. The germline gives CDR1 ENHRY, CDR2 SYGVKD. CDR3 sequence reads: CAISRTSGSYEQYF. The CDR3 bases are TGTGCCATCAGCCGGACTAGCGGCTCCTACGAGCAGTACTTC.

Only a few counts were recorded for this clonotype. The V and J genes are TRBV12-3 or TRBV12-4 and TRBJ2-3; the match to TRBD1 covers 7 bases. The length of the CDR3 is 14 residues. V was pared by 3 bases and J by 5 bases, with 5 bases of the junction left unmatched. The CDR3 DNA reads as TGTGCCAGCAGTTTGCGACAGGGTCAAGATACGCAGTATTTT. Translating it yields CASSLRQGQDTQYF.

V usage is TRBV4-3 and J usage is TRBJ2-1; the D call may be TRBD1 or TRBD2 (6 bases each). The CDR3 length is 13 residues. CDR1 and CDR2 (germline): LGHNA, YSLEER. V lost 0 bases and J 8 bases, leaving 8 bases between the germline ends. The CDR3: CASSQDRGHEQFF. In DNA form, the CDR3 reads TGCGCCAGCAGCCAAGATCGGGGGCATGAGCAGTTCTTC.

The chain uses TRBV12-3 or TRBV12-4 and TRBJ2-1; TRBD2 matches at 10 bases. CDR3 length: 15 amino acids. V shed 5 bases, J shed 5 bases, and the junction held 6 bases outside the gene matches. CDR3 in amino acids: CASSQRGGLNNEQFF. The CDR3 DNA follows: TGTGCCAGCAGTCAGCGGGGGGGCCTGAACAATGAGCAGTTCTTC.

V gene TRBV14 combines with J gene TRBJ1-2, with unresolved D. There are 12 residues in the CDR3. V lost 1 base, J lost 1 base, and 1 base lay in between. Germline-derived CDR1 and CDR2 are SGHDN and FVKESK. The CDR3 region has the DNA TGTGCCAGCAGCCAAGTTAACTATGGCTACACCTTC. Its translation: CASSQVNYGYTF.

This clonotype was seen a handful of times. The chain combines TRBV3-1 with TRBJ2-3; 9 nucleotides line up with TRBD2. Germline V gives CDR1 LGHDT, CDR2 YNNKEL (reference sequence). CDR3 length equals 16 residues. After removal of 3 bases from V and 6 bases from J, the junction contained 10 bases not matched to a gene. CDR3 protein: CASSQSGGGGGDTQYF. In DNA form, the CDR3 reads TGTGCCAGCAGCCAGTCCGGCGGGGGGGGCGGGGATACGCAGTATTTT.

V usage is TRBV28 and J usage is TRBJ2-1; D may correspond to TRBD1 or TRBD2 (6 bases each). The CDR3 has 14 amino acids. Germline assignment: CDR1 MDHEN and CDR2 SYDVKM. V shed 6 bases and J shed 2 bases, with 11 bases lying between them. DNA for the CDR3: TGTGCCAGCAGACAGGGAGGCCCCTACAATGAGCAGTTCTTC. Encoded protein: CASRQGGPYNEQFF. Full variable domain (remainder filled in from reference TRBV28 and TRBJ2-1): DVKVTQSSRYLVKRTGEKVFLECVQDMDHENMFWYRQDPGLGLRLIYFSYDVKMKEKGDIPEGYSVSREKKERFSLILESASTNQTSMYLCASRQGGPYNEQFFGPGTRLTVL.

The chain recombines TRBV11-1 with TRBJ1-2, with TRBD1 matching 12 bases. In germline, CDR1 is SGHAT, CDR2 FQDESV (reference sequence). There are 15 residues in the CDR3. The J segment lost 7 bases and the V segment lost 3 bases, leaving 6 bases of the junction unmatched. The chain's CDR3 is CASSFTGTGGVGYTF. The DNA for the CDR3 is TGTGCCAGCAGCTTCACCGGGACAGGGGGCGTTGGCTACACCTTC.

The chain is built from TRBV20-1 and TRBJ2-1; 7 positions agree with TRBD2. The germline gives CDR1 DFQATT, CDR2 SNEGSKA (reference sequence). Trimming at V came to 6 bases and at J to 7 bases, leaving 12 bases not matched to a gene. The CDR3 spans 14 residues. The CDR3 region has the DNA TGCAGTGCCCTAGCGGAATTCGGGTATAATGAGCAGTTCTTC. It is translated as CSALAEFGYNEQFF.